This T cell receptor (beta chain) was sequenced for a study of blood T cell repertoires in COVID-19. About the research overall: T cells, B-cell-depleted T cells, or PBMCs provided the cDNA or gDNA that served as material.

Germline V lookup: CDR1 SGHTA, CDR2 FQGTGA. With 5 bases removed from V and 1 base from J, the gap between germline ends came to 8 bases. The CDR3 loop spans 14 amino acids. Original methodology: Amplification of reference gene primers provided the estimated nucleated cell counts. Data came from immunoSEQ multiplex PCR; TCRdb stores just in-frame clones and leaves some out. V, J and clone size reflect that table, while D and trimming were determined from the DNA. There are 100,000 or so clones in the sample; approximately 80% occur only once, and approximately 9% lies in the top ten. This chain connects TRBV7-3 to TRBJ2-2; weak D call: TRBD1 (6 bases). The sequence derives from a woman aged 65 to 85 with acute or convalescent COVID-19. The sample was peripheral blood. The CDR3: CASSPQGNTGELFF. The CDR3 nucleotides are TGTGCCAGCAGCCCACAGGGGAACACCGGGGAGCTGTTTTTT.